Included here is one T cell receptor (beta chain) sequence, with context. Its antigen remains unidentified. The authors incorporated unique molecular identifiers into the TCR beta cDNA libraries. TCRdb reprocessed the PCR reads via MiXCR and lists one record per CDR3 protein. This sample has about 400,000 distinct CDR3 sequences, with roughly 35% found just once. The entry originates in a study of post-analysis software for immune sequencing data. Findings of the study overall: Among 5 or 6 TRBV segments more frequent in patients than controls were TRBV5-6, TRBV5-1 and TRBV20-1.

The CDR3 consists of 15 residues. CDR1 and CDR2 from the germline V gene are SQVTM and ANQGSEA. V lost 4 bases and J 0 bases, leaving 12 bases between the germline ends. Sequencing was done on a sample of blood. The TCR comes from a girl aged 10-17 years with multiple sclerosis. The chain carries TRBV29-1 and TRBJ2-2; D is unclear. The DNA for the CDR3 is TGCAGCGTTGTAGGCGCATCGACGAACACCGGGGAGCTGTTTTTT. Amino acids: CSVVGASTNTGELFF.